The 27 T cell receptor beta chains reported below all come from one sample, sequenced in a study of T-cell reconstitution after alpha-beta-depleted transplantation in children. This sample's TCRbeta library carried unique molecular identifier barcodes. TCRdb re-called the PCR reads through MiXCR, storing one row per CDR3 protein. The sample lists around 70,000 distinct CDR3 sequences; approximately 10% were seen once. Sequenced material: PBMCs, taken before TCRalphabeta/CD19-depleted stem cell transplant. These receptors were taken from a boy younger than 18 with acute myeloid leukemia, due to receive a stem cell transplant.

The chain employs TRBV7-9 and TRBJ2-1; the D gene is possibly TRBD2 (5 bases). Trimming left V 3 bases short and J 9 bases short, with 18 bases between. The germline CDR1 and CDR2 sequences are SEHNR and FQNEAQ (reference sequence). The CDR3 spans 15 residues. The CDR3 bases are TGTGCCAGCAGCTTTCTCTTGGTAGACGAGGGTGAGCAGTTCTTC. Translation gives CASSFLLVDEGEQFF.

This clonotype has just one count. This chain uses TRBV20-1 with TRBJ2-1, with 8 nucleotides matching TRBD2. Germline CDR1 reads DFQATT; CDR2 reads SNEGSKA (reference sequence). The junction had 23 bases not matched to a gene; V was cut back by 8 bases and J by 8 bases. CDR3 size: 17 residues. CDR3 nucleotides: TGCAGTAGCTCAGGGTTTAGCGGGACGCCCGATGAGGATGAGCAGTTCTTC. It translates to CSSSGFSGTPDEDEQFF.

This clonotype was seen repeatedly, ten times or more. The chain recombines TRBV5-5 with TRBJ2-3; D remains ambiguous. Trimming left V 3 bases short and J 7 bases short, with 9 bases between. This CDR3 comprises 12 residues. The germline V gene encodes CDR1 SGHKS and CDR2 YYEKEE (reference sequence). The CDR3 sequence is CASSYGINTQYF. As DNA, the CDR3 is TGTGCCAGCAGCTACGGCATTAATACGCAGTATTTT.

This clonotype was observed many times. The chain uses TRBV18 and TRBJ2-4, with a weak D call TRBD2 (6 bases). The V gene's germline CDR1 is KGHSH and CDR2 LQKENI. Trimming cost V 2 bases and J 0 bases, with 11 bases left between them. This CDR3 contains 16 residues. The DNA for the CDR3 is TGTGCCAGCTCACCATGGGGGGAAATAGCCAAAAACATTCAGTACTTC. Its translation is CASSPWGEIAKNIQYF.

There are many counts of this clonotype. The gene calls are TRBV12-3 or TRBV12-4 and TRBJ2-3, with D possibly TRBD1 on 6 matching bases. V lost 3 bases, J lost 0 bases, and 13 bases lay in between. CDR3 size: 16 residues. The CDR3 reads CASSLGATASTDTQYF. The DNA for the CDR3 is TGTGCCAGCAGTTTGGGGGCGACAGCCAGCACAGATACGCAGTATTTT.

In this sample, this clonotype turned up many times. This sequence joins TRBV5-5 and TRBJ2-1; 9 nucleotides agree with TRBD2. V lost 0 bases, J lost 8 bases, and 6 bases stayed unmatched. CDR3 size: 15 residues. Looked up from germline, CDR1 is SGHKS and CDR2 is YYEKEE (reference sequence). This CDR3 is CASSLDSGSGDEQFF. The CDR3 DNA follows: TGTGCCAGCAGCTTGGATAGCGGGAGCGGGGATGAGCAGTTCTTC.

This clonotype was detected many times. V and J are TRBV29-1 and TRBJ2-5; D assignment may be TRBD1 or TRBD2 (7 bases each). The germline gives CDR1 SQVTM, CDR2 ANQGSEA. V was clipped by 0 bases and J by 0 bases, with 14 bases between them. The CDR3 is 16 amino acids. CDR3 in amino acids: CSVEEMGGGNQETQYF. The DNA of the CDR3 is TGCAGCGTTGAAGAAATGGGAGGGGGCAACCAAGAGACCCAGTACTTC.

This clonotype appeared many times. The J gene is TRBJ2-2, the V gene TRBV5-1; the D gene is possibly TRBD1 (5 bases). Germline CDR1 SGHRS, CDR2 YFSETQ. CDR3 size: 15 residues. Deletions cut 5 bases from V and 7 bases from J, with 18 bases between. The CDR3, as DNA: TGCGCCAGCAGGCATGAAAGGGGATTTGGCGGGGAGCTGTTTTTT. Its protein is CASRHERGFGGELFF.

In nucleotides, the CDR3 is TGTGCCAGCAGTTTAGGGCCCAAACGGGATACGCAGTATTTT. It is translated as CASSLGPKRDTQYF. The V gene is TRBV28, the J gene TRBJ2-3, with D unclear. Germline CDR1 reads MDHEN; CDR2 reads SYDVKM. The length of the CDR3 is 14 residues. Trimming removed 2 bases at V and 6 bases at J, with 12 bases between. Complete variable domain (other parts from reference TRBV28 and TRBJ2-3): DVKVTQSSRYLVKRTGEKVFLECVQDMDHENMFWYRQDPGLGLRLIYFSYDVKMKEKGDIPEGYSVSREKKERFSLILESASTNQTSMYLCASSLGPKRDTQYFGPGTRLTVL.

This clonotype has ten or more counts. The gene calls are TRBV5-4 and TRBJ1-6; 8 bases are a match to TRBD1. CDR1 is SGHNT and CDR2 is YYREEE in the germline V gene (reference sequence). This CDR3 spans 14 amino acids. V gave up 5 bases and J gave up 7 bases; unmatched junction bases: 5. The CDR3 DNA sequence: TGTGCCAGCAGGGACAGGGTCCCCAATTCACCCCTCCACTTT. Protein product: CASRDRVPNSPLHF.

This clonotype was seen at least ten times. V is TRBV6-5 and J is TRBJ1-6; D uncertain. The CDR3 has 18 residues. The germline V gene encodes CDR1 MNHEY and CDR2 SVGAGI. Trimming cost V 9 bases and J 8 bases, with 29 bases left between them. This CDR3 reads CASQLRLPLKTPDSPLHF. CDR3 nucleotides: TGTGCCAGTCAGTTACGTCTCCCCCTTAAAACACCGGATTCACCCCTCCACTTT.

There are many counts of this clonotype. CDR3 nucleotide sequence: TGTGCCAGCAGTTACCTACGTCAGCCGGGGGGCAATCAGCCCCAGCATTTT. It translates to CASSYLRQPGGNQPQHF. V and J are TRBV6-2 or TRBV6-3 and TRBJ1-5, with D possibly TRBD1 on 5 matching bases. Germline V CDR1 and CDR2: MNHEY, SVGEGT. CDR3 length equals 17 residues. The germline V and J ends were trimmed by 2 bases and 2 bases, with 16 bases remaining between them.

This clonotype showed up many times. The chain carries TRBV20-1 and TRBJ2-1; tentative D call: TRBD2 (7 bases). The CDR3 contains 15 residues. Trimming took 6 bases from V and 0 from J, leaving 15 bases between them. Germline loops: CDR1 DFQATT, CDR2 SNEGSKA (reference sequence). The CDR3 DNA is TGCAGTGCCACAGTGGGGGGGGCCTCCTACAATGAGCAGTTCTTC. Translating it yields CSATVGGASYNEQFF.

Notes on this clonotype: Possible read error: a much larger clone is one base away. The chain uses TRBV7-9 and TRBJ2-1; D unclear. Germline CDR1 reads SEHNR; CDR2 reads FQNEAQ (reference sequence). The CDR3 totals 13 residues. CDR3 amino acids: CASSLDPYNDQFF. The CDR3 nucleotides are TGTGCCAGCAGCTTAGACCCCTACAATGACCAGTTCTTC.

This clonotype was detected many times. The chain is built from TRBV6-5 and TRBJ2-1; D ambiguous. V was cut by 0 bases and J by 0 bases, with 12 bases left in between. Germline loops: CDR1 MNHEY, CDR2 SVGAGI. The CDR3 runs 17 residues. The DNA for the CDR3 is TGTGCCAGCAGTTACTCAATGGCCCGAAGCTCCTACAATGAGCAGTTCTTC. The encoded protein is CASSYSMARSSYNEQFF.

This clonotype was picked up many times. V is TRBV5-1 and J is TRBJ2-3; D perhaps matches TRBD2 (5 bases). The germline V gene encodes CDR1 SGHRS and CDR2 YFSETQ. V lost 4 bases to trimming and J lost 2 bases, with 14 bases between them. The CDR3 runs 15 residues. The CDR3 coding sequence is TGCGCCAGCAGCCCCCTCGGGGTGGACACAGATACGCAGTATTTT. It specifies CASSPLGVDTDTQYF.

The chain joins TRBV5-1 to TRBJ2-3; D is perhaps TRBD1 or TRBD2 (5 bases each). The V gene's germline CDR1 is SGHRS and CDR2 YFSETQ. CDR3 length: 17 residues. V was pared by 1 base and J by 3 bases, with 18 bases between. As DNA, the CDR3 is TGCGCCAGCAGCTTGAGGGCCGGGGCCACTAGTACAGATACGCAGTATTTT. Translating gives CASSLRAGATSTDTQYF.

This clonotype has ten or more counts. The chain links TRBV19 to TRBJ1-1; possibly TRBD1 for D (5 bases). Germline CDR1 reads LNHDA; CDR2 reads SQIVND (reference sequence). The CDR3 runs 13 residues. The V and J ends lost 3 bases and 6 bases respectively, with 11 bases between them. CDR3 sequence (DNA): TGTGCCAGTAGTATCCGGGACGGAGCTGAAGCTTTCTTT. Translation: CASSIRDGAEAFF.

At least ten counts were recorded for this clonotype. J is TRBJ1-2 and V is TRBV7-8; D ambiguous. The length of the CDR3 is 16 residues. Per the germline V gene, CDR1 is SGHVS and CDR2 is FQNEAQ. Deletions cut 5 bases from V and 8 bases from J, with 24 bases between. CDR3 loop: CASSLEVYEGVSGYTF. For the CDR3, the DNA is TGTGCCAGCAGCCTAGAAGTTTATGAAGGAGTATCCGGCTACACCTTC. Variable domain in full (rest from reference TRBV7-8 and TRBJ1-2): GAGVSQSPRYKVAKRGQDVALRCDPISGHVSLFWYQQALGQGPEFLTYFQNEAQLDKSGLPSDRFFAERPEGSVSTLKIQRTQQEDSAVYLCASSLEVYEGVSGYTFGSGTRLTVV.

The CDR3 loop is CASSLWAPSYEQYV. Here the CDR3 DNA reads TGTGCCAGCAGCCTATGGGCACCCTCCTACGAGCAGTACGTC. V is TRBV7-2 and J is TRBJ2-7; D call uncertain. The germline V gene has CDR1 SGHTA and CDR2 FQGNSA. The ends were cut back, 5 bases at V and 0 bases at J, with 11 bases in the middle. This CDR3 is built from 14 residues.

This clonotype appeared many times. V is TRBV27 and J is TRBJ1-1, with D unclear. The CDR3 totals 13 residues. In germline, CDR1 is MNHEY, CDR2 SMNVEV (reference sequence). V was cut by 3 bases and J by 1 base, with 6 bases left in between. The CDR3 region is CASSFIRNTEAFF. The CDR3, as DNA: TGTGCCAGCAGTTTTATCCGGAACACTGAAGCTTTCTTT.

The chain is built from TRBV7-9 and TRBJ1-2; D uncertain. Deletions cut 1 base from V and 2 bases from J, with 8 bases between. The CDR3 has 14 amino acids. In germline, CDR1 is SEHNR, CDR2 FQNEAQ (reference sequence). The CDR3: CASSLGGSNYGYTF. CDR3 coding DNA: TGTGCCAGCAGCTTAGGAGGCAGCAACTATGGCTACACCTTC.

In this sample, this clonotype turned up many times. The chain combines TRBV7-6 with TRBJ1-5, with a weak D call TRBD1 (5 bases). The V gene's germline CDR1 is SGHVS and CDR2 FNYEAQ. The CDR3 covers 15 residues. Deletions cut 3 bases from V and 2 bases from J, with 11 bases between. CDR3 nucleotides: TGTGCCAGCAGCTTCCAGGGAGGTGGCAATCAGCCCCAGCATTTT. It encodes CASSFQGGGNQPQHF.

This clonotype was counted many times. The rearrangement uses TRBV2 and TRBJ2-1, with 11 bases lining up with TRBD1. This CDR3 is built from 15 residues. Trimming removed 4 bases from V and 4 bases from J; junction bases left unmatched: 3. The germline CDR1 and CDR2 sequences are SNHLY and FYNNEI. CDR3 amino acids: CASSGDRGDYNEQFF. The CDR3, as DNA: TGTGCCAGCAGTGGGGACAGGGGGGATTACAATGAGCAGTTCTTC.

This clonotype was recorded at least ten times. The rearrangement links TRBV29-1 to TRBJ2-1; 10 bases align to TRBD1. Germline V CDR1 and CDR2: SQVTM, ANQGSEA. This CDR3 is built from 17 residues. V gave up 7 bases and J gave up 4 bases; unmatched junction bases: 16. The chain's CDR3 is CSAETKIGTGEYNEQFF. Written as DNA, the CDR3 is TGCAGCGCCGAGACTAAAATCGGGACAGGGGAATACAATGAGCAGTTCTTC.

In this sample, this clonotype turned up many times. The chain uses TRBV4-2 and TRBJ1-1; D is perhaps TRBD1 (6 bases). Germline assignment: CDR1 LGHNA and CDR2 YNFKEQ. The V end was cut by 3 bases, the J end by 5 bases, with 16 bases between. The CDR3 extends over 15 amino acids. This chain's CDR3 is CASSQDGTLRTEAFF. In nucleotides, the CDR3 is TGTGCCAGCAGCCAGGACGGGACACTGAGGACTGAAGCTTTCTTT.

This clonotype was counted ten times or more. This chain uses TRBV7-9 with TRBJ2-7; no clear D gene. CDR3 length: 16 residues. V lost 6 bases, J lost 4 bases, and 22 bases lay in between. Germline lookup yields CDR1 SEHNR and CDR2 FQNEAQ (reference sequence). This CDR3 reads CASSSQWDPTLYEQYF. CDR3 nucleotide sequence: TGTGCCAGCAGTTCCCAATGGGATCCTACTTTATACGAGCAGTACTTC.